This entry concerns a single T cell receptor (beta chain). Its target antigen remains unknown. Qualities for individual bases were not recorded, and no much larger clone is one base off. This specimen comes from a study of patients and donors after allogeneic stem cell transplantation (dated by TCRdb to about 2020). Including cysteine and phenylalanine, the CDR3 has 14 amino acids. Only the CDR3 portion is preserved as DNA: 42 bases, with reading frame beginning at the first base. CDR1 and CDR2 are read off the germline V gene (reference sequence) as LNHDA and SQIVND. Relative to germline, V is 5 bases shorter and J is 4 bases shorter, with 13 bases between their ends. Libraries were made using RT-PCR. Sequencing relied on a NextSeq 550. TCRdb's own reprocessing of the public reads used fastp at Q25 and MiXCR and kept productive beta chains. Each record represents a unique CDR3 protein, reported with the most common genes and DNA among its rows. The sample records roughly 9,900 distinct CDR3 sequences, around 5.9% of which are singletons. The ten largest make up roughly a quarter of the sample.

Recombination connected TRBV19 to TRBJ2-3; the D gene could be TRBD1 or TRBD2, each one agreeing over 5 bases. Sequencing used blood, either unsorted or a sorted T cell fraction (not recorded which). The sequence was collected from a human donor who was either an allogeneic HSCT recipient or a stem cell or donor lymphocyte infusion donor (not recorded which). It is not recorded whose cells these are; they may come from a transplant donor. DNA sequence: TGTGCCAGTAGTTCCCAGGGTAGCGCAGATACGCAGTATTTT. This encodes CASSSQGSADTQYF.